This T cell receptor (beta chain) was recorded in a study of shared clonotypes between healthy human individuals. The count of this clone is one. Germline CDR1 reads SEHNR; CDR2 reads FQNEAQ (reference sequence). The CDR3 loop spans 13 amino acids. Trimming pared 6 bases from V and 8 bases from J, leaving 14 bases between. Unsorted PBMC DNA underwent sequencing on ten immunoSEQ deep assay plates. Some clones are missing from TCRdb's copy, which holds only in-frame ones; the method was immunoSEQ multiplex PCR. The table lists hundreds of thousands of clones, just over 75% of them singletons. The sequence derives from a woman aged 40 to 49 in good health. Some clones in this sample may be carry-over from other donors' samples. This chain connects TRBV7-9 to TRBJ2-4; possible D gene TRBD2, 7 bases. The sample taken for sequencing was PBMCs. CDR3 region: CASSQGRVDIQYF. CDR3 sequence (DNA): TGTGCCAGCAGTCAGGGGAGGGTGGACATTCAGTACTTC.